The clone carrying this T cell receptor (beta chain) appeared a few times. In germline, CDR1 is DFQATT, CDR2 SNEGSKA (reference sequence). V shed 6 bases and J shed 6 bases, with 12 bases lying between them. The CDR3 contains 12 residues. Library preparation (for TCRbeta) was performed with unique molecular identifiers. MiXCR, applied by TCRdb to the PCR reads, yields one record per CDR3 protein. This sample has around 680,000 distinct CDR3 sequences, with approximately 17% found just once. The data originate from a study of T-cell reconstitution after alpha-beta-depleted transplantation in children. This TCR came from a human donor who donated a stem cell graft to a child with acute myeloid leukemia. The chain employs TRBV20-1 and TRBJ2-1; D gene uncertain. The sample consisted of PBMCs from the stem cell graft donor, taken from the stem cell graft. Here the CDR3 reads CSAPEKRNEQFF. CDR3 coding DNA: TGCAGTGCCCCCGAGAAGCGCAATGAGCAGTTCTTC.